The present entry profiles one T cell receptor beta chain with its context. Its matching antigen is unknown. This sample is drawn from a study of ipilimumab plus nivolumab after autologous stem cell transplantation. Turning to the study itself: Median doses per patient: a few ipilimumab, under 10 nivolumab. The DLBCL cohort had primary refractory and relapsed disease, with 18-month progression-free survival of roughly 86% and 30%.

Checkpoint therapy with ipilimumab 1 mg/kg began 14 to 28 days after transplant. Method: immunoSEQ multiplex PCR; TCRdb's copy keeps in-frame clones and lacks some. The table records approximately 84,000 clones, about 83% of them present only once. V gave up 5 bases and J gave up 2 bases, with 13 bases separating them. CDR1 MNHEY and CDR2 SVGAGI come from the germline V gene. The CDR3 totals 14 residues. Study conclusions and caveats: The authors say TCR, Treg and microbiome findings warrant further study.

The chain employs TRBV6-5 and TRBJ2-7, with D maybe TRBD1 (5 bases). The origin of this receptor is a male donor with diffuse large B-cell lymphoma. The input for sequencing was PBMCs, taken in a trial of ipilimumab plus nivolumab as post-transplant consolidation. The CDR3, as DNA: TGTGCCAGCAGTACTCAAGGACAACCCTACGAGCAGTACTTC. It is translated as CASSTQGQPYEQYF.